The 23 T cell receptor beta chains in this list originate from one sample, sequenced in a study of vaccination effects on CD4 cells after COVID-19. Within the ViraFEST assay, antigen-specific CD4+ T cells underwent expansion with viral peptide pools prior to sequencing. Scientists isolated CD4+ T cells after a roughly nine-day culture period ended. Between March and December 2020, the person had a SARS-CoV-2 infection that PCR confirmed. Either the BNT162b2 or mRNA-1273 vaccine was given to participants in two doses. Profiling relied on immunoSEQ multiplex PCR, and the TCRdb table lists in-frame clones only, not all of them. The sample shows 14,000 or so clones, around three quarters of them seen only once. What these receptors recognize is not known. The sequencing used CD4+ T cells from PBMCs cultured with SARS-CoV-2 spike peptides, collected after COVID-19 vaccination. These receptors were obtained from a human donor who had a prior SARS-CoV-2 infection.

This clone was observed a handful of times. V is TRBV18 and J is TRBJ2-7, with TRBD2 matching 7 bases. The CDR3 consists of 13 residues. CDR1 KGHSH and CDR2 LQKENI come from the germline V gene. Trimming at V came to 2 bases and at J to 3 bases, leaving 1 base not matched to a gene. This CDR3 is CASSPTSDYEQYF. The CDR3 nucleotides are TGTGCCAGCTCACCAACTAGCGACTACGAGCAGTACTTC. The whole variable domain, filled in from reference TRBV18 and TRBJ2-7, reads NAGVMQNPRHLVRRRGQEARLRCSPMKGHSHVYWYRQLPEEGLKFMVYLQKENIIDESGMPKERFSAEFPKEGPSILRIQQVVRGDSAAYFCASSPTSDYEQYFGPGTRLTVT.

This clone was recorded once. In DNA, the CDR3 is TGTGCCTGGAGTGTAGGTTGGGCGGGAGGCTCCTACAATGAGCAGTTCTTC. Translation: CAWSVGWAGGSYNEQFF. This chain joins TRBV30 and TRBJ2-1, with TRBD2 matching over 8 bases. The CDR3 totals 17 residues. Per the germline V gene, CDR1 is GTSNPN and CDR2 is SVGIG (reference sequence). V shed 0 bases and J 0 bases; nucleotides not matched to a gene: 7.

The chain uses TRBV7-8 and TRBJ2-7; D possibly uses TRBD1 or TRBD2 (6 bases each). V was pared by 2 bases and J by 2 bases, with 19 bases between. This CDR3 region has 17 residues. Germline CDR1 and CDR2: SGHVS and FQNEAQ. CDR3 loop: CASSLQGRTTTTYEQYF. Written as DNA, the CDR3 is TGTGCCAGCAGCTTACAGGGGAGGACCACAACAACCTACGAGCAGTACTTC. The whole variable domain, filled in from reference TRBV7-8 and TRBJ2-7, reads GAGVSQSPRYKVAKRGQDVALRCDPISGHVSLFWYQQALGQGPEFLTYFQNEAQLDKSGLPSDRFFAERPEGSVSTLKIQRTQQEDSAVYLCASSLQGRTTTTYEQYFGPGTRLTVT.

This clone was observed a handful of times. The chain couples TRBV5-1 to TRBJ1-6; D is ambiguous. The V and J ends lost 4 bases and 6 bases respectively, with 14 bases between them. The CDR3 has 15 residues. The germline gives CDR1 SGHRS, CDR2 YFSETQ. In nucleotides, the CDR3 is TGCGCCAGCAGCGATAGGAGGTCTTTTAATTCACCCCTCCACTTT. Translation gives CASSDRRSFNSPLHF.

The chain uses TRBV7-2 and TRBJ1-2; TRBD1 matches at 8 bases. The V segment lost 6 bases and the J segment 8 bases; nucleotides outside the gene matches: 14. CDR1 and CDR2 from the germline V gene are SGHTA and FQGNSA. This CDR3 comprises 15 residues. The CDR3 reads CASRANPSTGVGYTF. CDR3 bases: TGTGCCAGCAGAGCAAACCCGTCGACAGGGGTCGGCTACACCTTC.

This chain links TRBV3-1 (or the pseudogene TRBV3-2) with TRBJ2-1; the match to TRBD2 covers 12 bases. V lost 8 bases and J lost 10; bases outside the gene matches: 9. The germline gives CDR1 LGHDT, CDR2 YNNKEL (reference sequence). The CDR3 sequence is 14 residues long. CDR3 sequence reads: CASGRTSGEQEQFF. For the CDR3, the DNA is TGTGCCAGCGGTCGGACTAGCGGGGAACAAGAGCAGTTCTTC.

This clone occurred once. V is TRBV7-9 and J is TRBJ2-7, with TRBD1 matching over 7 bases. The CDR3 is made up of 15 amino acids. The trim removed 0 bases at V and 6 bases at J, leaving 8 bases unmatched. CDR1 SEHNR and CDR2 FQNEAQ come from the germline V gene (reference sequence). The CDR3 protein is CASSLAQTGLSEQYF. The CDR3 DNA sequence: TGTGCCAGCAGCTTAGCCCAGACAGGGTTGTCCGAGCAGTACTTC.

This clone was seen only once. This chain uses TRBV24-1 with TRBJ2-1; no reliable D call. The CDR3 contains 16 residues. CDR1 and CDR2 (germline): KGHDR, SFDVKD. The V and J ends lost 0 bases and 0 bases respectively, with 8 bases between them. The CDR3 loop is CATSDLRASSYNEQFF. Written as DNA, the CDR3 is TGTGCCACCAGTGATTTGCGAGCGAGCTCCTACAATGAGCAGTTCTTC.

This chain uses TRBV30 with TRBJ2-7, with D possibly matching TRBD2 (8 bases). CDR1 and CDR2 (germline): GTSNPN, SVGIG (reference sequence). This CDR3 has 15 residues. Trimming removed 0 bases from V and 3 bases from J, with 15 bases in between. CDR3 nucleotides: TGTGCCTGGAGTGTGACAGGGCGGGAGGTCTACGAGCAGTACTTC. This encodes CAWSVTGREVYEQYF.

The count of this clone is one. The CDR3 here is CASSPGGASGANVLTF. For the CDR3, the DNA is TGTGCCAGCAGCCCAGGGGGGGCCTCTGGGGCCAACGTCCTGACTTTC. V and J are TRBV7-9 and TRBJ2-6; D is possibly TRBD1 or TRBD2 (7 bases each). The CDR3 has 16 residues. Germline lookup yields CDR1 SEHNR and CDR2 FQNEAQ (reference sequence). Deletions cut 5 bases from V and 0 bases from J, with 11 bases between.

The chain couples TRBV6-5 to TRBJ1-6; 7 bases are shared with TRBD1. V was clipped by 6 bases and J by 8 bases; unmatched bases: 4. Germline V CDR1 and CDR2: MNHEY, SVGAGI. CDR3 length equals 13 residues. The CDR3 protein is CASRDREDSPLHF. CDR3 DNA: TGTGCCAGCAGAGACAGGGAGGATTCACCCCTCCACTTT.

This clone was seen a handful of times. This chain joins TRBV5-4 and TRBJ1-1; D gene unclear. Per the germline V gene, CDR1 is SGHNT and CDR2 is YYREEE (reference sequence). The CDR3 covers 13 residues. The germline V and J ends were trimmed by 0 bases and 1 base, with 4 bases remaining between them. CDR3 loop: CASSLDWNTEAFF. The DNA for the CDR3 is TGTGCCAGCAGCTTGGACTGGAACACTGAAGCTTTCTTT.

The CDR3 loop reads CSVGPRLGLNEQYF. Written as DNA, the CDR3 is TGCAGCGTTGGCCCCCGGTTAGGGCTCAACGAGCAGTACTTC. The chain has TRBV29-1 and TRBJ2-7; no definite D call. CDR3 size: 14 residues. Trimming removed 4 bases from V and 5 bases from J, with 18 bases in between. CDR1 SQVTM and CDR2 ANQGSEA come from the germline V gene.

The V gene is TRBV9, the J gene TRBJ2-7; 8 nucleotides align to TRBD1. This CDR3 has 15 residues. With 2 bases clipped from V and 5 bases from J, the junction kept 9 bases outside the gene matches. CDR1 and CDR2 (germline): SGDLS, YYNGEE. CDR3 loop: CASSVGYRGSHEQYF. Written as DNA, the CDR3 is TGTGCCAGCAGCGTCGGTTACAGGGGGTCTCACGAGCAGTACTTC.

The rearrangement joins TRBV4-1 to TRBJ2-3; 8 nucleotides match TRBD1. CDR1 is MGHRA, CDR2 YSYEKL, per germline. There are 16 residues in the CDR3. J was trimmed by 3 bases and V by 4 bases; bases with no gene match: 9. The CDR3 nucleotides are TGCGCCAGCAGCCCGTCTGGACAGGGCTTGACAGATACGCAGTATTTT. This translates into CASSPSGQGLTDTQYF.

This chain uses TRBV30 with TRBJ1-1; D gene ambiguous. Per the germline V gene, CDR1 is GTSNPN and CDR2 is SVGIG (reference sequence). CDR3 length: 11 amino acids. Trimming shortened V by 2 bases and J by 5 bases, and 6 bases separated the two germline ends. Here the CDR3 reads CAWSYRTEAFF. The CDR3 DNA is TGTGCCTGGAGTTACCGGACTGAAGCTTTCTTT.

This clone was observed a handful of times. This CDR3 is CASSASGSRDEQFF. DNA for the CDR3: TGTGCCAGCTCGGCTAGCGGGAGTAGGGATGAGCAGTTCTTC. This chain joins TRBV2 and TRBJ2-1; 10 bases are a match to TRBD2. The CDR3 spans 14 residues. Germline CDR1 SNHLY, CDR2 FYNNEI. V shed 8 bases and J 8 bases; nucleotides not matched to a gene: 9.

This chain connects TRBV6-5 to TRBJ1-2; D perhaps matches TRBD1 (5 bases). The CDR3 totals 12 residues. Trimming removed 7 bases from V and 7 bases from J, with 13 bases in between. The germline V gene encodes CDR1 MNHEY and CDR2 SVGAGI. CDR3 amino acids: CASNNGGSGYTF. Here the CDR3 DNA reads TGTGCCAGCAACAACGGGGGTTCTGGCTACACCTTC.

The chain recombines TRBV2 with TRBJ2-3; 15 nucleotides match TRBD2. Per the germline V gene, CDR1 is SNHLY and CDR2 is FYNNEI. J was trimmed by 5 bases and V by 0 bases; bases with no gene match: 0. CDR3 size: 16 residues. This CDR3 is CASSEAGLAGGDTQYF. DNA of the CDR3: TGTGCCAGCAGTGAAGCGGGACTAGCGGGAGGAGATACGCAGTATTTT.

The rearrangement links TRBV5-1 to TRBJ2-6; no clear D. The germline V gene has CDR1 SGHRS and CDR2 YFSETQ. This CDR3 comprises 15 residues. V was shortened by 1 base and J by 0 bases, with 5 bases between the two germline ends. CDR3 residues: CASSLWDSGANVLTF. In DNA, the CDR3 is TGCGCCAGCAGCTTGTGGGACTCTGGGGCCAACGTCCTGACTTTC.

The genes are TRBV2 and TRBJ1-2, with TRBD1 as a possible D gene (5 bases). V was pared by 8 bases and J by 7 bases, with 14 bases between. The CDR3 is 12 residues long. Germline loops: CDR1 SNHLY, CDR2 FYNNEI. In DNA form, the CDR3 reads TGTGCCAGCTCGGGGACGCTATTTGGCTACACCTTC. Its translation is CASSGTLFGYTF. The complete variable domain, with remaining parts taken from reference TRBV2 and TRBJ1-2, reads EPEVTQTPSHQVTQMGQEVILRCVPISNHLYFYWYRQILGQKVEFLVSFYNNEISEKSEIFDDQFSVERPDGSNFTLKIRSTKLEDSAMYFCASSGTLFGYTFGSGTRLTVV.

V is TRBV7-9 and J is TRBJ2-1; 7 positions agree with TRBD1. The ends lost 4 bases at V and 9 bases at J; junction bases unmatched: 15. Germline CDR1 and CDR2: SEHNR and FQNEAQ (reference sequence). CDR3 length equals 16 residues. DNA of the CDR3: TGTGCCAGCAGCTCGCGCGCCGGGACAGAGAGGGGTGAGCAGTTCTTC. It codes for CASSSRAGTERGEQFF.

V is TRBV24-1 and J is TRBJ2-7; 8 bases line up with TRBD1. Looked up from germline, CDR1 is KGHDR and CDR2 is SFDVKD. J was trimmed by 5 bases and V by 6 bases; bases with no gene match: 8. CDR3 length equals 14 residues. The CDR3 nucleotides read TGTGCCACCAGTTCGGACAGGGATAGAGACGAGCAGTACTTC. This sequence encodes CATSSDRDRDEQYF.